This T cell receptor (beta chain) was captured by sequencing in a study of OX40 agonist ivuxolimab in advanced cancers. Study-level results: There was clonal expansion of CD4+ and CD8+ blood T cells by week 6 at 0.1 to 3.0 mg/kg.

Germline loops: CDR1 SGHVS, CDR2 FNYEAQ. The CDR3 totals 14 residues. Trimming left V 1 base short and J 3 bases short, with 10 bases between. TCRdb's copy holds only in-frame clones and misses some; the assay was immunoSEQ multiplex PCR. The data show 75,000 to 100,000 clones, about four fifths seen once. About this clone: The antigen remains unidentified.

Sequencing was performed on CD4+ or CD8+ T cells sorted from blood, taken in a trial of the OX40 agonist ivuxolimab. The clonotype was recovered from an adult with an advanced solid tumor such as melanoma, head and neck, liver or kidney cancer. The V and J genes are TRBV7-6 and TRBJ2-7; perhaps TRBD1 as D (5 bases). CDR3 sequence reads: CASSLDWQGYEQYF. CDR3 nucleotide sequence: TGTGCCAGCAGCTTAGATTGGCAGGGCTACGAGCAGTACTTC.